This TCR beta chain was captured by sequencing in a study of shared clonotypes between healthy human individuals. Profiled with immunoSEQ multiplex PCR; TCRdb holds only in-frame clones, not every one. The data show approximately 530,000 clones, 90% to 97% seen once. Germline V gives CDR1 SGHTA, CDR2 FQGTGA. Trimming took 0 bases from V and 1 from J, leaving 9 bases between them. CDR3 length equals 15 residues. Sequenced sample: naive CD4+ T cells sorted from blood. Documented subset: CD45RA+ positively selected. The V call is TRBV7-3, the J call TRBJ1-1, with D maybe TRBD1 (6 bases). The TCR comes from a woman aged 25-40 years in good health. In nucleotides, the CDR3 is TGTGCCAGCAGCTTAACGAAAGGGGGGAACACTGAAGCTTTCTTT. Protein product: CASSLTKGGNTEAFF. Full variable domain (outside the CDR3, taken from reference TRBV7-3 and TRBJ1-1): GAGVSQTPSNKVTEKGKYVELRCDPISGHTALYWYRQSLGQGPEFLIYFQGTGAADDSGLPNDRFFAVRPEGSVSTLKIQRTERGDSAVYLCASSLTKGGNTEAFFGQGTRLTVV.